Listed here are 20 T cell receptor beta chains from one sample, sequenced in a study of human T cells and chemical hapten exposure (dated by TCRdb to the early 2020s). The method behind the library was RACE. The sequencing machine was a NextSeq 500. Clones were called with MiXCR by TCRdb after fastp trimmed the public reads at Q25, and only in-frame beta chains were retained. Rows are combined by CDR3 protein, so each entry shows the most common genes and DNA. This sample has some 91,000 distinct CDR3 sequences in its table, and roughly 27% of those were observed once. The ten most abundant clones make up about a tenth of the sample. The sample's time point label is to be understood as: patch test 3, about 24 weeks after DPC sensitization. The meaning of the sample's treatment or condition label: therapeutic diphenylcyclopropenone sensitization with weekly scalp DPC. Here the sequenced sample was whole blood, taken in connection with sensitization to the hapten diphenylcyclopropenone (DPC). The source of these receptors is a middle-aged man with alopecia areata. Some clones in this sample may be carry-over from other donors' samples.

There are a few counts of this clonotype. This rearrangement joins TRBV12-3 or TRBV12-4 to TRBJ2-1; 11 bases are a match to TRBD1. V shed 4 bases, J shed 7 bases, and the junction held 3 bases outside the gene matches. The CDR3 has 14 amino acids. CDR3 in amino acids: CASSSRDRGNEQFF. CDR3 coding DNA: TGTGCCAGCAGTTCCCGGGACAGGGGGAATGAGCAGTTCTTC.

This clonotype showed up many times. The chain joins TRBV20-1 to TRBJ2-3; unclear D gene. The length of the CDR3 is 16 residues. Trimming pared 5 bases from V and 2 bases from J, leaving 20 bases between. Germline CDR1 and CDR2: DFQATT and SNEGSKA (reference sequence). The DNA for the CDR3 is TGCAGTGCTCCGATCACTCTAGTCCCCTTCACAGATACGCAGTATTTT. Protein: CSAPITLVPFTDTQYF.

This clonotype came up a few times. The chain carries TRBV5-5 and TRBJ2-7, with D unclear. This CDR3 contains 15 residues. Germline V lookup: CDR1 SGHKS, CDR2 YYEKEE (reference sequence). Trimming cost V 4 bases and J 5 bases, with 19 bases left between them. CDR3 coding DNA: TGTGCCAGCAGCCCCGGAAGGAGATACGTAGACGAGCAGTACTTC. This codes for CASSPGRRYVDEQYF.

V is TRBV18 and J is TRBJ2-3; the D gene is possibly TRBD2 (6 bases). The CDR3 consists of 15 residues. Germline values: CDR1 KGHSH, CDR2 LQKENI. V lost 1 base and J 10 bases, leaving 18 bases between the germline ends. CDR3: CASSPRPAEGIAQYF. Here the CDR3 DNA reads TGTGCCAGCTCACCACGTCCGGCGGAGGGTATTGCGCAGTATTTT.

Points on this clonotype: At one of its ends the junction is not consistent with the germline gene, which may arise from a read error. V and J are TRBV28 and TRBJ2-5; maybe TRBD1 (5 bases). The CDR3 spans 15 residues. Germline V gene data show CDR1 as MDHEN and CDR2 as SYDVKM. The CDR3 coding sequence is TGTGCCAGCAGTTTCGGCAGGGTGGTCCAAGCGACCCAGTACTTC. This sequence encodes CASSFGRVVQATQYF.

This clonotype turned up a few times. V usage is TRBV12-3 or TRBV12-4 and J usage is TRBJ1-2, with a tentative D call TRBD1 (5 bases). The ends were cut back, 4 bases at V and 4 bases at J, with 19 bases in the middle. The CDR3 has 16 amino acids. The CDR3 region has the DNA TGTGCCAGCAGTTCCCTCAGGGTATTAAATGTCTATGGCTACACCTTC. This gives the protein CASSSLRVLNVYGYTF.

This chain links TRBV11-1 with TRBJ1-1; TRBD1 is a possible D gene (6 bases). In germline, CDR1 is SGHAT, CDR2 FQDESV (reference sequence). The V end was cut by 4 bases, the J end by 8 bases, with 8 bases between. The CDR3 spans 11 residues. The chain's CDR3 is CASSSQGEAFF. CDR3 DNA sequence: TGTGCCAGCAGCTCCCAGGGGGAAGCTTTCTTT.

This clonotype was detected once. The chain recombines TRBV7-9 with TRBJ2-1, with a tentative D call TRBD2 (6 bases). The CDR3 extends over 16 amino acids. V was shortened by 6 bases and J by 9 bases, with 24 bases between the two germline ends. Per germline, CDR1 SEHNR and CDR2 FQNEAQ (reference sequence). Here the CDR3 reads CASRSDGSGSWGEQFF. In DNA, the CDR3 is TGTGCCAGCAGATCCGACGGGAGCGGCTCCTGGGGTGAGCAGTTCTTC.

V gene TRBV20-1 combines with J gene TRBJ2-7; 8 bases map to TRBD2. The CDR3 runs to 18 residues. V gave up 1 base and J gave up 4 bases; unmatched junction bases: 18. In germline, CDR1 is DFQATT, CDR2 SNEGSKA (reference sequence). DNA of the CDR3: TGCAGTGCTAGAGGTCTCGCGGGAGGAATAATCGGCCCTTACGAGCAGTACTTC. Its translation is CSARGLAGGIIGPYEQYF.

This clonotype occurred a few times. V usage is TRBV6-1 and J usage is TRBJ2-2, with 9 bases aligning to TRBD1. The CDR3 is 13 amino acids. The V and J ends lost 10 bases and 6 bases, in that order; junction bases with no gene match: 6. CDR1 MNHNS and CDR2 SASEGT come from the germline V gene. CDR3 loop: CAITGGWAGELFF. The CDR3 bases are TGTGCCATAACAGGGGGCTGGGCCGGGGAGCTGTTTTTT.

This clonotype has ten or more counts. The chain uses TRBV5-1 and TRBJ2-3; tentatively, D is TRBD1 or TRBD2 (5 bases each). V shed 0 bases and J shed 2 bases, with 13 bases lying between them. The CDR3 totals 16 residues. Looked up from germline, CDR1 is SGHRS and CDR2 is YFSETQ. The CDR3 region has the DNA TGCGCCAGCAGCTTGGCCGGGGCAGGAGACACAGATACGCAGTATTTT. Encoded protein: CASSLAGAGDTDTQYF.

V gene TRBV6-5 combines with J gene TRBJ2-5; D call uncertain. V was pared by 7 bases and J by 2 bases, with 14 bases between. Germline V CDR1 and CDR2: MNHEY, SVGAGI. The CDR3 extends over 14 amino acids. This CDR3 reads CASTTPGRQETQYF. CDR3 sequence (DNA): TGTGCCAGCACCACCCCCGGACGTCAAGAGACCCAGTACTTC.

This clonotype was counted between two and nine times. The chain joins TRBV14 to TRBJ2-3; 9 positions agree with TRBD2. The CDR3 is 19 amino acids. Germline-derived CDR1 and CDR2 are SGHDN and FVKESK. Trimming removed 0 bases from V and 4 bases from J; junction bases left unmatched: 14. The CDR3 loop is CASSQDPLAGRPSPDTQYF. The DNA for the CDR3 is TGTGCCAGCAGCCAAGATCCCCTAGCGGGACGTCCTTCCCCAGATACGCAGTATTTT.

Ten or more counts support this clonotype. The chain is built from TRBV20-1 and TRBJ2-7; 7 bases are shared with TRBD1. Germline V gene data show CDR1 as DFQATT and CDR2 as SNEGSKA (reference sequence). V shed 5 bases and J 3 bases; nucleotides not matched to a gene: 10. This CDR3 has 14 amino acids. DNA of the CDR3: TGCAGTGCTTATCCGGGACAGTTAATCTACGAGCAGTACTTC. Protein product: CSAYPGQLIYEQYF.

The chain recombines TRBV7-7 with TRBJ2-7, with D possibly matching TRBD2 (6 bases). Germline lookup yields CDR1 SSHAT and CDR2 FNYEAQ (reference sequence). This CDR3 comprises 14 residues. V was pared by 0 bases and J by 3 bases, with 9 bases between. In nucleotides, the CDR3 is TGTGCCAGCAGCTTAGCCGAAGCGGGCTACGAGCAGTACTTC. Its translation: CASSLAEAGYEQYF.

This clonotype was seen more than once but under ten times. The chain has TRBV20-1 and TRBJ2-7, with TRBD2 identical over 12 bases. The trim removed 6 bases at V and 0 bases at J, leaving 15 bases unmatched. The CDR3 sequence is 18 residues long. The germline CDR1 and CDR2 sequences are DFQATT and SNEGSKA (reference sequence). DNA for the CDR3: TGCAGTGCAGGGGGGGGGACTAGCGGGTCTGGAGGCTCCTACGAGCAGTACTTC. This codes for CSAGGGTSGSGGSYEQYF.

The chain uses TRBV28 and TRBJ2-5; a weak D match, TRBD2 (6 bases). The CDR3 sequence is 13 residues long. Trimming took 3 bases from V and 5 from J, leaving 10 bases between them. Germline CDR1 reads MDHEN; CDR2 reads SYDVKM. DNA of the CDR3: TGTGCCAGCAGTTTTCCCGGGAGTGAGACCCAGTACTTC. It codes for CASSFPGSETQYF.

As DNA, the CDR3 is TGTGCCAGCAGCTACGTCACGGTAGCTAGCGGAAACATTCAGTACTTC. As protein: CASSYVTVASGNIQYF. The chain recombines TRBV7-9 with TRBJ2-4, with 7 nucleotides matching TRBD2. Trimming at V came to 4 bases and at J to 6 bases, leaving 12 bases not matched to a gene. The CDR3 extends over 16 amino acids. CDR1 SEHNR and CDR2 FQNEAQ come from the germline V gene (reference sequence). The full variable domain, with the rest looked up from reference TRBV7-9 and TRBJ2-4, is DTGVSQNPRHKITKRGQNVTFRCDPISEHNRLYWYRQTLGQGPEFLTYFQNEAQLEKSRLLSDRFSAERPKGSFSTLEIQRTEQGDSAMYLCASSYVTVASGNIQYFGAGTRLSVL.

This clonotype was detected ten times or more. The V gene is TRBV20-1, the J gene TRBJ2-7; D is ambiguous. The CDR3 is 13 residues long. Trimming took off 0 bases at V and 2 bases at J, with 8 bases between the two ends. From germline, CDR1 is DFQATT and CDR2 SNEGSKA (reference sequence). The CDR3 DNA reads TGCAGTGCTAGAGATGTTCGGCCCTACGAGCAGTACTTC. This codes for CSARDVRPYEQYF.

The rearrangement links TRBV7-9 to TRBJ1-2, with TRBD1 identical over 7 bases. V shed 1 base, J shed 2 bases, and the junction held 4 bases outside the gene matches. The CDR3 length is 15 residues. Germline V gene lookup returns CDR1 SEHNR and CDR2 FQNEAQ (reference sequence). The CDR3 loop is CASSLGEGQNYGYTF. The CDR3 DNA reads as TGTGCCAGCAGCTTAGGCGAGGGACAGAACTATGGCTACACCTTC.